The 20 T cell receptor beta chains below come from one sample, sequenced in a study of human thymus T cells. Thymus tissue was removed during corrective cardiac surgery. Generated by immunoSEQ multiplex PCR, the TCRdb table keeps only in-frame clones and is missing some. The data contain some 80,000 clones, about 96% of them singletons. The sequencing sample was made of thymus tissue. The receptors come from a boy under three years old with a congenital heart defect but otherwise immunologically healthy.

The chain recombines TRBV29-1 with TRBJ2-5; the D gene is possibly TRBD2 (5 bases). V dropped 5 bases and J dropped 5 bases, with 12 bases sitting between them. Germline V gene sequence: CDR1 SQVTM, CDR2 ANQGSEA. The CDR3 has 12 amino acids. The CDR3 coding sequence is TGCAGCGTTAGAAAGGGCGGGGAGACCCAGTACTTC. Protein: CSVRKGGETQYF.

This chain uses TRBV7-9 with TRBJ1-2, with 8 bases identical to TRBD1. V dropped 2 bases and J dropped 5; count of bases not matched to a gene: 10. In germline, CDR1 is SEHNR, CDR2 FQNEAQ (reference sequence). CDR3 length: 16 amino acids. The CDR3 reads CASSLSRAGGLYGYTF. DNA of the CDR3: TGTGCCAGCAGCTTAAGCCGGGCAGGGGGCTTGTATGGCTACACCTTC.

The DNA of the CDR3 is TGTGCCAGCAGCAGAGGGACTAAGGCCAACGTCCTGACTTTC. Protein product: CASSRGTKANVLTF. This chain links TRBV5-6 with TRBJ2-6, with 7 nucleotides matching TRBD2. V shed 4 bases and J 6 bases; nucleotides not matched to a gene: 4. The CDR3 is 14 residues long. In germline, CDR1 is SGHDT, CDR2 YYEEEE.

V usage is TRBV12-2 and J usage is TRBJ2-3. TRBV12-2 represents a pseudogene. The CDR3 has 13 residues. DNA of the CDR3: TGTGCAAGTCGCCCTCGGGACGGGTATACGCAGTATTTT. As protein: CASRPRDGYTQYF.

J is TRBJ2-1 and V is TRBV14; 9 bases match TRBD2. This CDR3 comprises 19 residues. With V trimmed by 4 bases and J by 2 bases, 15 bases remained unmatched. Germline CDR1 is SGHDN and CDR2 is FVKESK. The CDR3 nucleotides are TGTGCCAGCAGCCTAGCAAGTCAGCGGGGGGAGGGGCCCTACAATGAGCAGTTCTTC. It is translated as CASSLASQRGEGPYNEQFF.

V is TRBV25-1 and J is TRBJ2-5; maybe TRBD2 (6 bases). This CDR3 is 15 amino acids long. Looked up from germline, CDR1 is MGHDK and CDR2 is SYGVNS. Trimming stripped 4 bases from V and 0 bases from J, with 12 bases between. The CDR3 sequence: CASSGSGPYQETQYF. The CDR3 nucleotides read TGTGCCAGCAGTGGTAGCGGACCTTACCAAGAGACCCAGTACTTC.

The rearrangement uses TRBV9 and TRBJ2-5; 12 bases line up with TRBD2. Germline values: CDR1 SGDLS, CDR2 YYNGEE. The junction had 5 bases not matched to a gene; V was cut back by 0 bases and J by 2 bases. The CDR3 contains 17 residues. The CDR3 nucleotides read TGTGCCAGCAGCGTAGGGGGACTAGCGGGCCTACAAGAGACCCAGTACTTC. Residues: CASSVGGLAGLQETQYF.

The table lists this clone with a count of one. The chain is built from TRBV18 and TRBJ2-3; a weak D match, TRBD2 (6 bases). Per germline, CDR1 KGHSH and CDR2 LQKENI. V lost 2 bases and J 2 bases, leaving 14 bases between the germline ends. The CDR3 contains 16 residues. This CDR3 reads CASSPTLLAFTDTQYF. CDR3 DNA: TGTGCCAGCTCACCAACGTTACTAGCTTTCACAGATACGCAGTATTTT.

V and J are TRBV4-3 and TRBJ1-1; D uncertain. The CDR3 sequence is 16 residues long. CDR1 is LGHNA, CDR2 YSLEER, per germline. The germline V and J ends were trimmed by 0 bases and 0 bases, with 11 bases remaining between them. The CDR3: CASSQELGGMNTEAFF. DNA for the CDR3: TGCGCCAGCAGCCAAGAGTTAGGAGGGATGAACACTGAAGCTTTCTTT.

This clone has just one count. The chain carries TRBV28 and TRBJ2-1; 10 bases align to TRBD2. This CDR3 spans 17 amino acids. J lost 3 bases, V lost 7 bases, and 12 bases had no gene match. From germline, CDR1 is MDHEN and CDR2 SYDVKM. The CDR3 protein is CASTVAGGFLLYNEQFF. The CDR3 DNA follows: TGTGCCAGCACTGTAGCGGGAGGCTTCCTTCTCTACAATGAGCAGTTCTTC.

J is TRBJ2-2 and V is TRBV9; 9 bases agree with TRBD2. The CDR3 sequence is 17 residues long. Germline values: CDR1 SGDLS, CDR2 YYNGEE. The V segment lost 0 bases and the J segment 4 bases; nucleotides outside the gene matches: 7. The CDR3 protein is CASSVVGGRGITGELFF. For the CDR3, the DNA is TGTGCCAGCAGCGTAGTAGGCGGGAGGGGAATCACCGGGGAGCTGTTTTTT.

The chain links TRBV11-2 to TRBJ2-7, with a possible D match to TRBD2 (6 bases). The CDR3 is made up of 15 amino acids. Germline CDR1 and CDR2: SGHAT and FQNNGV. V was pared by 5 bases and J by 5 bases, with 19 bases between. The CDR3 reads CASSRTIRLVNEQYF. The CDR3 DNA reads as TGTGCCAGCAGCCGGACCATCAGACTAGTAAACGAGCAGTACTTC.

This clone was picked up one time. The rearrangement joins TRBV11-2 to TRBJ2-1, with 8 bases identical to TRBD1. Germline V CDR1 and CDR2: SGHAT, FQNNGV. The CDR3 is 13 amino acids. V shed 3 bases, J shed 8 bases, and the junction held 3 bases outside the gene matches. CDR3 DNA sequence: TGTGCCAGCAGCTTGACAGGGGTTGATGAGCAGTTCTTC. Translated: CASSLTGVDEQFF.

In DNA form, the CDR3 reads TGTGCCAGCAGGGGGGGCACAACTAACTATGGCTACACCTTC. It yields the protein CASRGGTTNYGYTF. The chain carries TRBV27 and TRBJ1-2; TRBD1 is a possible D gene (6 bases). With 6 bases removed from V and 0 bases from J, the gap between germline ends came to 11 bases. This CDR3 is built from 14 residues. Germline CDR1 reads MNHEY; CDR2 reads SMNVEV (reference sequence).

DNA of the CDR3: TGTGCCAGCAGCCCGGGACATGGGACTAGCGGGAGATACGAGCAGTACTTC. Translating gives CASSPGHGTSGRYEQYF. The genes are TRBV6-8 and TRBJ2-7, with 14 nucleotides matching TRBD2. The trim removed 6 bases at V and 4 bases at J, leaving 11 bases unmatched. The CDR3 extends over 17 amino acids. CDR1 is MNHGY, CDR2 SAAAGT, per germline.

V and J are TRBV6-5 and TRBJ2-1, with D unresolved. The CDR3 is made up of 13 amino acids. Germline V CDR1 and CDR2: MNHEY, SVGAGI. The V gene lost 7 bases and the J gene lost 8 bases, with 15 bases spanning the gap. This CDR3 reads CASTQTPWDEQFF. The CDR3 DNA reads as TGTGCCAGCACCCAGACCCCATGGGATGAGCAGTTCTTC.

The rearrangement links TRBV9 to TRBJ1-2; 7 positions match TRBD1. Germline V gives CDR1 SGDLS, CDR2 YYNGEE. J lost 6 bases, V lost 4 bases, and 15 bases had no gene match. CDR3 length: 16 amino acids. The CDR3 coding sequence is TGTGCCAGCAGCCCGCCTTACAGGGGATCGAGGAATGGCTACACCTTC. It translates to CASSPPYRGSRNGYTF. The variable domain in full, completed from reference TRBV9 and TRBJ1-2, reads DSGVTQTPKHLITATGQRVTLRCSPRSGDLSVYWYQQSLDQGLQFLIQYYNGEERAKGNILERFSAQQFPDLHSELNLSSLELGDSALYFCASSPPYRGSRNGYTFGSGTRLTVV.

This chain joins TRBV5-8 and TRBJ2-7; TRBD1 matches at 7 bases. Germline CDR1 SGHTS, CDR2 YDEGEE. Trimming took 7 bases from V and 4 from J; bases not matched to a gene: 5. The CDR3 has 12 amino acids. The CDR3 region has the DNA TGTGCCAGCCGCCAGGGACAGTACGAGCAGTACTTC. Translated, it gives CASRQGQYEQYF.

The V call is TRBV5-1, the J call TRBJ2-2; a weak D match, TRBD2 (6 bases). CDR3 length: 15 amino acids. Germline CDR1 reads SGHRS; CDR2 reads YFSETQ. The V and J ends lost 3 bases and 5 bases respectively, with 14 bases between them. Here the CDR3 reads CASSWIGGRTGELFF. DNA of the CDR3: TGCGCCAGCAGCTGGATCGGAGGGAGGACCGGGGAGCTGTTTTTT. Together with reference TRBV5-1 and TRBJ2-2, the CDR3 gives the full variable domain: KAGVTQTPRYLIKTRGQQVTLSCSPISGHRSVSWYQQTPGQGLQFLFEYFSETQRNKGNFPGRFSGRQFSNSRSEMNVSTLELGDSALYLCASSWIGGRTGELFFGEGSRLTVL.

The chain recombines TRBV10-2 with TRBJ1-1, with D tentatively TRBD1 (5 bases). Germline V lookup: CDR1 WSHSY, CDR2 SAAADI. The ends were cut back, 7 bases at V and 1 base at J, with 16 bases in the middle. The CDR3 consists of 15 residues. The CDR3 here is CASNRRGQTNTEAFF. The CDR3 DNA reads as TGCGCCAGCAACAGGCGGGGCCAGACGAACACTGAAGCTTTCTTT.